A selection of T cell receptor beta chains follows, all from one sample in a study of metastatic and nonmetastatic thyroid tumors. MiXCR re-clonotyped the PCR reads for TCRdb. The table has around 19,000 clones, roughly 15% seen once; the top ten hold around 36%. The sample consisted of blood. These receptors were taken from a female donor with papillary thyroid cancer or a benign thyroid nodule (not recorded which). Some clones in this sample may be carry-over from other donors' samples. The CDR3 runs from the conserved cysteine through the conserved F or W.

TRBV28,TRBJ2-7,CASSSPPGTGRPYEQYF
TRBV4-1,TRBJ2-5,CASSQGLAGVLSGETQYF
TRBV2,TRBJ2-7,CASSEGRTSGYEQYF
TRBV18,TRBJ2-7,CASSPRQGDYEQYF
TRBV12-3/TRBV12-4,TRBJ2-1,CASSWDAAYNEQFF
TRBV4-1,TRBJ2-6,CASSNKVHPGAVGANVLTF
TRBV28,TRBJ2-1,CASRAGTGTYNEQFF
TRBV12-3/TRBV12-4,TRBJ2-1,CASKIGLAGHNEQFF
TRBV6-1,TRBJ1-3,CASNQGQSGNTIYF
TRBV20-1,TRBJ1-2,CSASTNSQGHGYTF
TRBV2,TRBJ1-2,CASSENNPRGYTF
TRBV7-2,TRBJ2-3,CASSLGTNTDTQYF
TRBV6-1,TRBJ1-6,CASGDWGSSPLHF